The T cell receptor (beta chain) under discussion was sequenced for a study of spatial heterogeneity in lung cancer. TCRdb processed the 5' RACE reads anew with MiXCR; each CDR3 protein has one entry. The sample has 40,000 to 50,000 distinct CDR3 sequences; roughly 7.6% are singletons. CDR1 is SQVTM and CDR2 is ANQGSEA in the germline V gene. V gave up 2 bases and J gave up 2 bases, with 8 bases separating them. This CDR3 is built from 13 residues. This clonotype was recorded many times. As for time point: sample taken at primary tumor resection. Whole RNA obtained from tumor, nontumor lung or frozen PBMC underwent sequencing without sorting.

The receptor comes from a female donor with early-stage non-small cell lung cancer. Sequencing was performed on PBMCs, taken at surgery. The chain is built from TRBV29-1 and TRBJ2-3, with no clear D. CDR3 in amino acids: CSVELLFTDTQYF. The CDR3 DNA is TGCAGCGTTGAACTACTCTTCACAGATACGCAGTATTTT.